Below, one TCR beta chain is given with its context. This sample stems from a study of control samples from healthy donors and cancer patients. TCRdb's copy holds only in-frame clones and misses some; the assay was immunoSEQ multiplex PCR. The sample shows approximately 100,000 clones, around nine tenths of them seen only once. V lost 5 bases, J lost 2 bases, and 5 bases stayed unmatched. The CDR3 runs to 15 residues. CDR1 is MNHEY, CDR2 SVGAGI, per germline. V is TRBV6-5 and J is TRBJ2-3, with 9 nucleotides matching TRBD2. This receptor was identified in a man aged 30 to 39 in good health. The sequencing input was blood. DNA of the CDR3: TGTGCCAGCAGTCATAGCGGGAGCCACACAGATACGCAGTATTTT. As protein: CASSHSGSHTDTQYF.